Below, 3 T cell receptor beta chains from the same sample are listed, as sequenced in a study of early stage breast cancer tumors. The repertoire was sequenced with immunoSEQ multiplex PCR; TCRdb's copy has only in-frame clones and lacks some. The repertoire holds some 28,000 clones, with around 50% as singletons. The source material was breast tumor tissue. The receptors come from a person aged 45 to 59 with breast cancer.

This clone has only a few counts. V usage is TRBV5-4 and J usage is TRBJ2-2, with TRBD2 matching over 7 bases. Trimming removed 5 bases from V and 6 bases from J; junction bases left unmatched: 10. The CDR3 extends over 15 amino acids. Germline lookup yields CDR1 SGHNT and CDR2 YYREEE (reference sequence). CDR3 region: CASRLGGSGSGELFF. CDR3 DNA: TGTGCCAGCAGACTGGGCGGGAGCGGATCCGGGGAGCTGTTTTTT.

V is TRBV14 and J is TRBJ2-2, with 8 bases matching TRBD1. The CDR3 totals 15 residues. Germline V gene sequence: CDR1 SGHDN, CDR2 FVKESK. V shed 4 bases and J 2 bases; nucleotides not matched to a gene: 3. The CDR3 nucleotides are TGTGCCAGCAGCCTATCAGGGGGCAACACCGGGGAGCTGTTTTTT. Translating it yields CASSLSGGNTGELFF.

The V and J genes are TRBV10-3 and TRBJ2-1; 14 nucleotides match TRBD2. The CDR3 consists of 16 residues. CDR1 and CDR2 (germline): ENHRY, SYGVKD. V was clipped by 11 bases and J by 0 bases; unmatched bases: 6. The CDR3 bases are TGTGCCGTGGGACTAGCGGGGGACTCCTCCTACAATGAGCAGTTCTTC. Protein: CAVGLAGDSSYNEQFF.